This entry lists 25 T cell receptor beta chains sequenced from one sample in a study of cytomegalovirus exposure and HLA in healthy donors. PCR primers comprised 60 Vbeta and 13 Jbeta primers. The repertoire was sequenced with immunoSEQ multiplex PCR; TCRdb's copy has only in-frame clones and lacks some. The sample carries about 160,000 clones, over 60% recorded once. The sequenced material came from PBMCs. All receptors derive from a woman aged 50 to 65 in good health and CMV-seropositive.

The chain couples TRBV5-1 to TRBJ1-2; no firm D call. The V end was cut by 3 bases, the J end by 8 bases, with 11 bases between. CDR1 and CDR2 from the germline V gene are SGHRS and YFSETQ. This CDR3 region has 12 residues. Written as DNA, the CDR3 is TGCGCCAGCAGCTCTGACGGGAGAGGCTACACCTTC. Its translation: CASSSDGRGYTF.

The rearrangement uses TRBV2 and TRBJ2-7, with D maybe TRBD2 (7 bases). Germline assignment: CDR1 SNHLY and CDR2 FYNNEI. The length of the CDR3 is 15 residues. Trimming removed 6 bases from V and 2 bases from J, with 17 bases in between. CDR3 region: CASRGRGHRPYEQYF. Here the CDR3 DNA reads TGTGCCAGCAGGGGGAGGGGACACCGGCCCTACGAGCAGTACTTC.

J is TRBJ1-2 and V is TRBV27; 11 positions agree with TRBD1. Germline V gene lookup returns CDR1 MNHEY and CDR2 SMNVEV (reference sequence). The CDR3 is 16 residues long. Unmatched junction bases numbered 12, after V lost 5 bases and J lost 7 bases. Written as DNA, the CDR3 is TGTGCCAGCAGTCTGGGGTCAGGACAGGGGGCGTTTGGCTACACCTTC. It translates to CASSLGSGQGAFGYTF.

The genes are TRBV6-7 and TRBJ2-1; D possibly corresponds to TRBD1 (5 bases). TRBV6-7 is known as an ORF, though its function is uncertain. V gave up 6 bases and J gave up 0 bases, with 15 bases separating them. The CDR3 contains 16 residues. For the CDR3, the DNA is TGTGCCAGCAGGCTCCTTTATGGGGCCTCCTACAATGAGCAGTTCTTC. It yields the protein CASRLLYGASYNEQFF.

The J gene is TRBJ1-1, the V gene TRBV28, with a weak D call TRBD1 (5 bases). The CDR3 totals 13 residues. Germline loops: CDR1 MDHEN, CDR2 SYDVKM. V lost 8 bases to trimming and J lost 1 base, with 11 bases between them. CDR3 sequence reads: CASGRGENTEAFF. CDR3 in DNA: TGTGCCAGCGGGAGGGGAGAGAACACTGAAGCTTTCTTT.

The V and J genes are TRBV9 and TRBJ2-5, with TRBD2 matching 14 bases. The CDR3 extends over 16 amino acids. Trimming at V came to 3 bases and at J to 5 bases, leaving 6 bases not matched to a gene. CDR1 is SGDLS and CDR2 is YYNGEE in the germline V gene. In nucleotides, the CDR3 is TGTGCCAGCAGCGAGGGGACTAGCGGGAGATATGAGACCCAGTACTTC. Amino acid sequence: CASSEGTSGRYETQYF.

The V call is TRBV5-4, the J call TRBJ2-7; no clear D gene. The V gene's germline CDR1 is SGHNT and CDR2 YYREEE (reference sequence). The V end lost 0 bases, the J end lost 0 bases, and 10 bases lay between the germline ends. The CDR3 runs to 15 residues. Written as DNA, the CDR3 is TGTGCCAGCAGCTTGGAGCCCATAAGCTCCTACGAGCAGTACTTC. It encodes CASSLEPISSYEQYF. Full variable domain (missing parts from reference TRBV5-4 and TRBJ2-7): ETGVTQSPTHLIKTRGQQVTLRCSSQSGHNTVSWYQQALGQGPQFIFQYYREEENGRGNFPPRFSGLQFPNYSSELNVNALELDDSALYLCASSLEPISSYEQYFGPGTRLTVT.

The genes are TRBV5-4 and TRBJ2-1; the match to TRBD2 covers 12 bases. Germline CDR1 reads SGHNT; CDR2 reads YYREEE (reference sequence). V trimming: 3 bases; J trimming: 1 base; junction bases outside the gene matches: 5. The CDR3 length is 17 residues. The CDR3 sequence is CASSSTSGRSSYNEQFF. The CDR3 region has the DNA TGTGCCAGCAGCTCCACTAGCGGGAGGAGTTCCTACAATGAGCAGTTCTTC.

V is TRBV5-1 and J is TRBJ2-5; D uncertain. Germline CDR1 SGHRS, CDR2 YFSETQ. Trimming took 3 bases from V and 1 from J, leaving 10 bases between them. CDR3 length: 14 residues. The CDR3 DNA follows: TGCGCCAGCAGCTCCGACCAGGTCCAAGAGACCCAGTACTTC. Its protein product is CASSSDQVQETQYF. Looking up the rest from reference TRBV5-1 and TRBJ2-5 gives the full variable domain: KAGVTQTPRYLIKTRGQQVTLSCSPISGHRSVSWYQQTPGQGLQFLFEYFSETQRNKGNFPGRFSGRQFSNSRSEMNVSTLELGDSALYLCASSSDQVQETQYFGPGTRLLVL.

As to this clone: Likely a read error: the CDR3 ends without its conserved phenylalanine or tryptophan. This chain connects TRBV29-1 to TRBJ1-2, with D maybe TRBD1 (6 bases). V lost 3 bases and J 6 bases, leaving 8 bases between the germline ends. Germline CDR1 and CDR2: SQVTM and ANQGSEA. CDR3 size: 11 residues. The DNA of the CDR3 is TGCAGCGTTGACAGGGGTGATGGCTACACCGTC. This translates into CSVDRGDGYTV.

The genes are TRBV2 and TRBJ1-4, with TRBD1 matching over 7 bases. The CDR3 totals 14 residues. Looked up from germline, CDR1 is SNHLY and CDR2 is FYNNEI. J was trimmed by 5 bases and V by 5 bases; bases with no gene match: 5. The CDR3 DNA is TGTGCCAGCAGTAAGGGACAGAGGAATGAAAAACTGTTTTTT. Protein: CASSKGQRNEKLFF. Drawing the rest from reference TRBV2 and TRBJ1-4, the complete variable domain is EPEVTQTPSHQVTQMGQEVILRCVPISNHLYFYWYRQILGQKVEFLVSFYNNEISEKSEIFDDQFSVERPDGSNFTLKIRSTKLEDSAMYFCASSKGQRNEKLFFGSGTQLSVL.

V usage is TRBV27 and J usage is TRBJ1-1; a possible D gene is TRBD1 (6 bases). Looked up from germline, CDR1 is MNHEY and CDR2 is SMNVEV (reference sequence). Trimming shortened V by 2 bases and J by 6 bases, and 10 bases separated the two germline ends. The CDR3 length is 13 residues. The CDR3 spells CASSLDRIAEAFF. CDR3 in DNA: TGTGCCAGCAGTTTAGACAGGATTGCTGAAGCTTTCTTT.

This clone has a handful of counts. V usage is TRBV27 and J usage is TRBJ1-5, with TRBD1 identical over 12 bases. Germline V gene lookup returns CDR1 MNHEY and CDR2 SMNVEV (reference sequence). The CDR3 contains 16 residues. After removal of 3 bases from V and 7 bases from J, the junction contained 7 bases not matched to a gene. CDR3 loop: CASSLGDRGPWQPQHF. The CDR3 DNA is TGTGCCAGCAGTTTGGGGGACAGGGGGCCTTGGCAGCCCCAGCATTTT.

This chain uses TRBV6-6 with TRBJ2-5, with a weak D call TRBD1 (5 bases). V lost 0 bases and J 3 bases, leaving 8 bases between the germline ends. The CDR3 runs to 14 residues. In germline, CDR1 is MNHNY, CDR2 SVGAGI (reference sequence). The CDR3 DNA reads as TGTGCCAGCAGTTACTCGACAGCCGAAGAGACCCAGTACTTC. Amino acids: CASSYSTAEETQYF.

The CDR3: CASSLVGIGNNSPLHF. The CDR3, as DNA: TGCGCCAGCAGCTTGGTGGGCATCGGTAATAATTCACCCCTCCACTTT. The chain links TRBV5-1 to TRBJ1-6; D uncertain. V shed 0 bases and J shed 5 bases, with 12 bases lying between them. Germline assignment: CDR1 SGHRS and CDR2 YFSETQ. CDR3 length equals 16 residues.

For this clone: This CDR3 is also generated by other DNA sequences in the sample. The rearrangement joins TRBV5-1 to TRBJ1-6; 7 bases are a match to TRBD1. The germline gives CDR1 SGHRS, CDR2 YFSETQ. CDR3 length equals 14 residues. Trimming at V came to 0 bases and at J to 7 bases, leaving 1 base not matched to a gene. The CDR3 DNA reads TGCGCCAGCAGCTTGGGACAGGGAAATTCACCCCTCCACTTT. Its protein product is CASSLGQGNSPLHF. The complete variable domain, with remaining parts taken from reference TRBV5-1 and TRBJ1-6, reads KAGVTQTPRYLIKTRGQQVTLSCSPISGHRSVSWYQQTPGQGLQFLFEYFSETQRNKGNFPGRFSGRQFSNSRSEMNVSTLELGDSALYLCASSLGQGNSPLHFGNGTRLTVT.

This clone was counted between two and nine times. The chain employs TRBV7-2 and TRBJ1-5, with 7 positions matching TRBD1. Germline loops: CDR1 SGHTA, CDR2 FQGNSA. The CDR3 has 14 amino acids. The trim removed 5 bases at V and 5 bases at J, leaving 6 bases unmatched. CDR3 amino acids: CASSLGQEYQPQHF. In DNA, the CDR3 is TGTGCCAGCAGCCTCGGACAGGAGTATCAGCCCCAGCATTTT.

The chain carries TRBV6-1 and TRBJ1-6; 9 bases fit TRBD1. V gave up 5 bases and J gave up 10 bases; unmatched junction bases: 6. CDR1 is MNHNS and CDR2 is SASEGT in the germline V gene. This CDR3 has 14 residues. CDR3 coding DNA: TGTGCCAGCAGTCTCGACAGGGGGGGGTCACCCCTCCACTTT. This encodes CASSLDRGGSPLHF.

V and J are TRBV6-1 and TRBJ2-2, with 9 nucleotides matching TRBD1. Per the germline V gene, CDR1 is MNHNS and CDR2 is SASEGT. The CDR3 runs to 14 residues. With 6 bases clipped from V and 3 bases from J, the junction kept 2 bases outside the gene matches. The CDR3 bases are TGTGCCAGCAGAAGGGACAGGGACACCGGGGAGCTGTTTTTT. Encoded protein: CASRRDRDTGELFF.

The rearrangement links TRBV9 to TRBJ2-7; the D gene is possibly TRBD1 (7 bases). Germline CDR1 and CDR2: SGDLS and YYNGEE. V shed 4 bases and J shed 0 bases, with 17 bases lying between them. The CDR3 is 16 residues long. In DNA form, the CDR3 reads TGTGCCAGCAGCATTGGGCAGGGGGGCCTCTCCTACGAGCAGTACTTC. Protein product: CASSIGQGGLSYEQYF. The complete variable domain, with remaining parts taken from reference TRBV9 and TRBJ2-7, reads DSGVTQTPKHLITATGQRVTLRCSPRSGDLSVYWYQQSLDQGLQFLIQYYNGEERAKGNILERFSAQQFPDLHSELNLSSLELGDSALYFCASSIGQGGLSYEQYFGPGTRLTVT.

This clone was detected a few times. The chain carries TRBV7-9 and TRBJ1-1; weak D call: TRBD1 (5 bases). CDR1 is SEHNR, CDR2 FQNEAQ, per germline (reference sequence). Trimming pared 4 bases from V and 4 bases from J, leaving 10 bases between. The CDR3 sequence is 13 residues long. The CDR3 region is CASSSQEGTEAFF. Written as DNA, the CDR3 is TGTGCCAGCAGCTCACAGGAAGGCACTGAAGCTTTCTTT.

The genes are TRBV4-1 and TRBJ1-4; 10 bases match TRBD1. The CDR3 loop spans 14 amino acids. Germline lookup yields CDR1 MGHRA and CDR2 YSYEKL. Trimming cost V 4 bases and J 7 bases; bases outside gene matches: 3. The CDR3 DNA sequence: TGCGCCAGCAGCCCCGGACAGGGGGGTGAAAAACTGTTTTTT. This codes for CASSPGQGGEKLFF.

The chain uses TRBV28 and TRBJ1-1, with D possibly being TRBD1 (6 bases). This CDR3 is 14 amino acids long. V gave up 6 bases and J gave up 4 bases, with 15 bases separating them. The V gene's germline CDR1 is MDHEN and CDR2 SYDVKM. This CDR3 reads CASRAGAPGTEAFF. CDR3 DNA sequence: TGTGCCAGCAGGGCGGGGGCGCCCGGCACTGAAGCTTTCTTT.

The rearrangement joins TRBV28 to TRBJ1-2; 7 nucleotides match TRBD1. The V segment lost 6 bases and the J segment 8 bases; nucleotides outside the gene matches: 12. Germline CDR1 MDHEN, CDR2 SYDVKM. This CDR3 has 14 amino acids. The CDR3 loop is CASSPGQVRSGYTF. The CDR3 nucleotides read TGTGCCAGCAGCCCCGGACAGGTGAGGTCCGGCTACACCTTC.

V is TRBV5-8 and J is TRBJ1-6; a weak D match, TRBD1 (5 bases). Trimming removed 1 base from V and 7 bases from J, with 18 bases in between. Germline CDR1 is SGHTS and CDR2 is YDEGEE. This CDR3 has 17 residues. CDR3 amino acids: CASSLSRYRLPNSPLHF. Here the CDR3 DNA reads TGTGCCAGCAGCTTGTCCCGATACAGGCTCCCAAATTCACCCCTCCACTTT.